This TCR beta chain originates from a study of blood T cell repertoires in COVID-19. Across the whole study: Donors in the United States, Italy and Spain gave samples during acute or convalescent COVID-19. T cells, B-cell-depleted T cells, or PBMCs supplied cDNA or gDNA.

Trimming shortened V by 0 bases and J by 1 base, and 11 bases separated the two germline ends. This CDR3 has 15 amino acids. Germline-derived CDR1 and CDR2 are SGHKS and YYEKEE (reference sequence). Authors' data handling: It was from reference gene primer amplification that nucleated cell counts were estimated. Some clones are missing from TCRdb's copy, which holds only in-frame ones; the method was immunoSEQ multiplex PCR. V, J and clone size were drawn from that table, and D and trimming were deduced from the DNA. The sample shows approximately 150,000 clones, 80% to 85% of them seen only once. The source material was peripheral blood. The receptor was derived from a human donor in a cohort sampled during active COVID-19. The chain carries TRBV5-5 and TRBJ2-7; D perhaps matches TRBD1 (5 bases). The CDR3 bases are TGTGCCAGCAGCTTGGGGGCAGGGATTTCCTACGAGCAGTACTTC. The encoded protein is CASSLGAGISYEQYF. The full variable domain, with the rest looked up from reference TRBV5-5 and TRBJ2-7, is DAGVTQSPTHLIKTRGQQVTLRCSPISGHKSVSWYQQVLGQGPQFIFQYYEKEERGRGNFPDRFSARQFPNYSSELNVNALLLGDSALYLCASSLGAGISYEQYFGPGTRLTVT.